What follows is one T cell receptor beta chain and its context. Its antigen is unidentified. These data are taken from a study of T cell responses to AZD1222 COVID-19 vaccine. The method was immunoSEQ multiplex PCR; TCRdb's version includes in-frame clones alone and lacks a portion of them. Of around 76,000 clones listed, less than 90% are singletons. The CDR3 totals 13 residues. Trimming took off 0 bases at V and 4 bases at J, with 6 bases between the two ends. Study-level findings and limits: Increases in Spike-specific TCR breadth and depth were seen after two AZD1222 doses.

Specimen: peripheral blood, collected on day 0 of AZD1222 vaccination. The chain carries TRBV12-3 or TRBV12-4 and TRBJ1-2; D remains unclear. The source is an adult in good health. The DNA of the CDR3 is TGTGCCAGCAGTTTAGCACAGACCTATGGCTACACCTTC. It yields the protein CASSLAQTYGYTF.